This is a list of T cell receptor beta chains from one sample in a study of identical twins. One entry per CDR3 protein, called by TCRdb with MiXCR from the 5' RACE reads. The sample shows 500,000 to 550,000 distinct CDR3 sequences, about a fifth of them seen only once. These data are also associated with another study on yellow fever vaccine responses in identical twins.

Sequenced sample: CD4+ T cells sorted from blood. These receptors were obtained from a woman between 18 and 30 years old in good health. CDR3s include the opening cysteine and the closing phenylalanine or tryptophan. D genes are given only for firm matches. A row's size may be missing; if present it is once, few, many or a size class.

CDR3 DNA | CDR3 protein | D gene | CDR3 length | clone size | J gene | V gene
TGTGCCAGCAGTGATCCAAAGGGAGGTGGCTACACCTTC | CASSDPKGGGYTF | . | 13 | . | TRBJ1-2 | TRBV6-1
TGCGCCAGCAGCCAGACTAGCGCGAGCTCCTACAATGAGCAGTTCTTC | CASSQTSASSYNEQFF | TRBD2 | 16 | . | TRBJ2-1 | TRBV5-1
TGTGCCAGCAGCTTAGGGCGGCACGGAGCGGAGACCCAGTACTTC | CASSLGRHGAETQYF | . | 15 | few | TRBJ2-5 | TRBV7-9
TGCGCCAGCAGCTTGGACGGGGTGGAGTATTTT | CASSLDGVEYF | . | 11 | . | TRBJ2-3 | TRBV5-1
TGTGCCAGCAGTTTACCCCAGGATACCTACGAGCAGTACTTC | CASSLPQDTYEQYF | . | 14 | . | TRBJ2-7 | TRBV28
TGTGCCAGCAGCTCTTGGGACTCCGAGCAGTACTTC | CASSSWDSEQYF | . | 12 | few | TRBJ2-7 | TRBV7-6
TGTGCCAGCAGCCTCGGGGGGTCTCTAGAGACCCAGTACTTC | CASSLGGSLETQYF | TRBD2 | 14 | . | TRBJ2-5 | TRBV7-9
TGCGCCAGCAACCCCGACGGCATGAACACTGAAGCTTTCTTT | CASNPDGMNTEAFF | . | 14 | many | TRBJ1-1 | TRBV5-1
TGTGCCAGCAGTTCCGGGGGAGTAGGCGAAAAACTGTTTTTT | CASSSGGVGEKLFF | . | 14 | . | TRBJ1-4 | TRBV12-3/TRBV12-4
TGTGCCAGCAGCCCGAGTTGGAATGAGCAGTTCTTC | CASSPSWNEQFF | . | 12 | few | TRBJ2-1 | TRBV3-1
TGTGCCAGCAGAGTCCGGGACTTAACAGATACGCAGTATTTT | CASRVRDLTDTQYF | . | 14 | . | TRBJ2-3 | TRBV2
TGCGCCAGCACGGATCGTGGCACTGAAGCTTTCTTT | CASTDRGTEAFF | . | 12 | . | TRBJ1-1 | TRBV5-1
TGTGCCAGCAGCTTAGGGGACAAGAACACTGAAGCTTTCTTT | CASSLGDKNTEAFF | . | 14 | few | TRBJ1-1 | TRBV11-1
TGTGCCAGCAGCTTACCCCCGAATGAGCAGTTCTTC | CASSLPPNEQFF | . | 12 | few | TRBJ2-1 | TRBV7-9
TGTGCCAGCAGCCCGTGGACTAGCGGGAGATACAATGAGCAGTTCTTC | CASSPWTSGRYNEQFF | TRBD2 | 16 | . | TRBJ2-1 | TRBV4-2
TGCAGTGCTAGAGATCATTTGGTAACTGAGCAGTTCTTC | CSARDHLVTEQFF | . | 13 | . | TRBJ2-1 | TRBV20-1
TGCGCCAGCAGCTTAACGGGATTCACCTACGAGCAGTACTTC | CASSLTGFTYEQYF | . | 14 | . | TRBJ2-7 | TRBV5-1
TGCGCCAGCAGCCAAGAAGTGTCTAGCGGGGGGGCATTAGATACGCAGTATTTT | CASSQEVSSGGALDTQYF | TRBD2 | 18 | . | TRBJ2-3 | TRBV4-1
TGTGCCAGCAGCCCCACAGGGCCCTACGAGCAGTACTTC | CASSPTGPYEQYF | . | 13 | . | TRBJ2-7 | TRBV12-3/TRBV12-4
TGTGCCACCAGACTAGCGGGAGGCCAAGAGACCCAGTACTTC | CATRLAGGQETQYF | TRBD2 | 14 | few | TRBJ2-5 | TRBV10-3
TGTGCCAGCAAAACAGGGGGACTAAGCTCTGGGGCCAACGTCCTGACTTTC | CASKTGGLSSGANVLTF | . | 17 | . | TRBJ2-6 | TRBV28
TGTGCCAGCAGCTTGGCGGGAGGGCCTACTTATGAGCAGTTCTTC | CASSLAGGPTYEQFF | TRBD2 | 15 | . | TRBJ2-1 | TRBV5-5
TGTGCCATCAGTCCCCTAGCGGGAGTAAGCACAGATACGCAGTATTTT | CAISPLAGVSTDTQYF | TRBD2 | 16 | . | TRBJ2-3 | TRBV10-3
TGTGCCAGCAGAAGAAGTGTGAGGGCAGATTACCAAGAGACCCAGTACTTC | CASRRSVRADYQETQYF | . | 17 | . | TRBJ2-5 | TRBV7-9
TGTGCCAGCCTTCACCCTGGCAGCTATGGCTACACCTTC | CASLHPGSYGYTF | . | 13 | . | TRBJ1-2 | TRBV6-1
TGTGCCAGCAGCTTAGCTAGCGGGAGCTCCTACGAGCAGTACTTC | CASSLASGSSYEQYF | TRBD2 | 15 | . | TRBJ2-7 | TRBV7-2